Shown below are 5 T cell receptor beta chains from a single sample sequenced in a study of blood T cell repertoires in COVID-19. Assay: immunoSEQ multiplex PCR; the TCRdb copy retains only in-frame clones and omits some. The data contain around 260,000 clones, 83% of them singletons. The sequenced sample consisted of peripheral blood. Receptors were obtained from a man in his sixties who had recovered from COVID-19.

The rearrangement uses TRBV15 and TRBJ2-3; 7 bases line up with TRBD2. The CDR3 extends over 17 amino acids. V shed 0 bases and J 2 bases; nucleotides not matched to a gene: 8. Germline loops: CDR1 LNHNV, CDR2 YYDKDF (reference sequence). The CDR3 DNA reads TGTGCCACCAGCAGAGACGGTGCAGGGAGGGTCACAGATACGCAGTATTTT. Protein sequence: CATSRDGAGRVTDTQYF.

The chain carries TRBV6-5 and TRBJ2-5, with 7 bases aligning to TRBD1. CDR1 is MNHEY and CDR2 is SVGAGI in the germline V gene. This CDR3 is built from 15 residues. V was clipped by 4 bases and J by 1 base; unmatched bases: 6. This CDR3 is CASSSHRTGQETQYF. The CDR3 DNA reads TGTGCCAGCAGTTCGCACAGGACAGGCCAAGAGACCCAGTACTTC.

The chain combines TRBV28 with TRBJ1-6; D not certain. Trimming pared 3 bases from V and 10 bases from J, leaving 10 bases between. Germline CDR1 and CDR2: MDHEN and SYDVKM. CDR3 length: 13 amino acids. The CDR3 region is CASSFKTGSPLHF. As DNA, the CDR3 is TGTGCCAGCAGTTTTAAAACGGGGTCACCCCTCCACTTT.

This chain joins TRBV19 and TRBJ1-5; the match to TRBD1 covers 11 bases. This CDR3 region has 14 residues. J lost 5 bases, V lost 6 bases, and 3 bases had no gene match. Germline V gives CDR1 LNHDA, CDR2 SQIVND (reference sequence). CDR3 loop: CASRGQGAYQPQHF. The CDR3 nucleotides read TGTGCCAGTAGAGGACAGGGGGCTTATCAGCCCCAGCATTTT.

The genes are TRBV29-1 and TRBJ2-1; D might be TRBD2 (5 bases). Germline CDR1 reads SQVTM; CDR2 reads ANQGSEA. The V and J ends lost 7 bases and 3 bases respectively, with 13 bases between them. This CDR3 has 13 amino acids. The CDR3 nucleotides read TGCAGCGCAGCTCGGGGAGACTACAATGAGCAGTTCTTC. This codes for CSAARGDYNEQFF.